This T cell receptor (beta chain) was observed in a study of control samples from healthy donors and cancer patients. The CDR3 is 14 amino acids. Germline V gives CDR1 KGHSH, CDR2 LQKENI. Trimming cost V 2 bases and J 3 bases; bases outside gene matches: 3. The table came from immunoSEQ multiplex PCR; TCRdb's copy has only in-frame clones and leaves some out. The repertoire holds around 170,000 clones, with approximately 86% as singletons. Sequenced sample: blood. This sequence was found in a woman in her 30s in good health. The gene calls are TRBV18 and TRBJ2-5; 7 positions match TRBD1. The CDR3 bases are TGTGCCAGCTCACCAAGACAGGGAGAAGAGACCCAGTACTTC. Its translation: CASSPRQGEETQYF. The whole variable domain, filled in from reference TRBV18 and TRBJ2-5, reads NAGVMQNPRHLVRRRGQEARLRCSPMKGHSHVYWYRQLPEEGLKFMVYLQKENIIDESGMPKERFSAEFPKEGPSILRIQQVVRGDSAAYFCASSPRQGEETQYFGPGTRLLVL.